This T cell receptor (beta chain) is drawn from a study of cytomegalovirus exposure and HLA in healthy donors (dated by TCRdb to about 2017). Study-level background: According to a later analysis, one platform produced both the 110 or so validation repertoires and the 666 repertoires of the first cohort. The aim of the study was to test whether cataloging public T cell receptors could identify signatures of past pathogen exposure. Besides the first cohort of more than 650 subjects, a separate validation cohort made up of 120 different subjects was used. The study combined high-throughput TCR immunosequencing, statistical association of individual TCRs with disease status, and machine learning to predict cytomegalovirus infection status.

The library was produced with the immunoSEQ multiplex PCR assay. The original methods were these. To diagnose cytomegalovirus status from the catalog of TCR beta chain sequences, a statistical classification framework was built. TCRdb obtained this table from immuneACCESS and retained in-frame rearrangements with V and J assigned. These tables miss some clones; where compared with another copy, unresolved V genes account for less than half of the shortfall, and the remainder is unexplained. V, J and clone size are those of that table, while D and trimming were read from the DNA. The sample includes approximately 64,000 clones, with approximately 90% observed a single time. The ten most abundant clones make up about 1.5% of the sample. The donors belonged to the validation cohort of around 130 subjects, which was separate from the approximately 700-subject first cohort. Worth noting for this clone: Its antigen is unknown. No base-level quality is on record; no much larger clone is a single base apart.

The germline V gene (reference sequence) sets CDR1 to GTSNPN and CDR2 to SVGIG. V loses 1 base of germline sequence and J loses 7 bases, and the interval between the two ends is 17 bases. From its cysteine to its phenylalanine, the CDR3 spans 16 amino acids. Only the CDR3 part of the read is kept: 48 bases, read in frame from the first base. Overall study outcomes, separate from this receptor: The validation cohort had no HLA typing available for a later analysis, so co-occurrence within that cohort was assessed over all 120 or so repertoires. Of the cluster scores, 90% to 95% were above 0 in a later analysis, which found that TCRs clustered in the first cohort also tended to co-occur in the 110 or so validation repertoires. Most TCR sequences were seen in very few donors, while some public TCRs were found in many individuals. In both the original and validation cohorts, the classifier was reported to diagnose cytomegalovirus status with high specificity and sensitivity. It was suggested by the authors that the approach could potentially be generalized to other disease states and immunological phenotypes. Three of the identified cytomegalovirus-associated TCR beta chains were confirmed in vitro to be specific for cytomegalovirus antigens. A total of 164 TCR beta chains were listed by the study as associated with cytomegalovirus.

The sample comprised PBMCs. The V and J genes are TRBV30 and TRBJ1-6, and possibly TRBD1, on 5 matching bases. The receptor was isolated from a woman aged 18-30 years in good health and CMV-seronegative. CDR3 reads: CAWSGNGRDWNSPLHF. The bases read TGTGCCTGGAGTGGGAACGGCAGGGATTGGAATTCACCCCTCCACTTT.